Below are 4 T cell receptor beta chains sequenced from a single sample in a study of radiotherapy plus CTLA-4 blockade in lung cancer. Repertoires were generated with immunoSEQ multiplex PCR, while TCRdb's copy carries only in-frame clones and drops some. The sample has tens of thousands of clones, approximately 78% seen once; the top ten hold under 30%. The sequencing here drew on peripheral blood, taken from a patient treated with radiotherapy plus ipilimumab. These receptors all stem from a human donor with non-small cell lung cancer that progressed on radiotherapy plus ipilimumab.

V is TRBV27 and J is TRBJ2-7, with 7 bases that match TRBD1. J gave up 0 bases and V 5 bases, and 7 bases lay outside the gene matches. The CDR3 totals 15 residues. Germline V CDR1 and CDR2: MNHEY, SMNVEV (reference sequence). The CDR3 nucleotides are TGTGCCAGCAGTGGTCGGGGACAGAGCTCCTACGAGCAGTACTTC. It encodes CASSGRGQSSYEQYF.

This chain connects TRBV30 to TRBJ1-5; D is ambiguous. Trimming removed 0 bases at V and 4 bases at J, with 10 bases between. CDR1 and CDR2 from the germline V gene are GTSNPN and SVGIG (reference sequence). The CDR3 totals 14 residues. In DNA form, the CDR3 reads TGTGCCTGGAGTGTACGTCGAGGGAATCAGCCCCAGCATTTT. Translated: CAWSVRRGNQPQHF.

This clone was detected many times. The rearrangement links TRBV7-2 to TRBJ2-2; D unclear. The V and J ends lost 1 base and 6 bases respectively, with 12 bases between them. CDR1 and CDR2 from the germline V gene are SGHTA and FQGNSA. The CDR3 is 15 amino acids. CDR3: CASSLDVSSAGELFF. The DNA of the CDR3 is TGTGCCAGCAGCTTAGACGTTAGCTCAGCCGGGGAGCTGTTTTTT.

The chain recombines TRBV7-6 with TRBJ2-1; D may be TRBD1 or TRBD2 (5 bases each). The CDR3 consists of 15 residues. Germline CDR1 SGHVS, CDR2 FNYEAQ. V lost 5 bases and J lost 5, with 16 bases in between. The CDR3 nucleotides are TGTGCCAGCAGCCCCGGGACGGGCCGAAACAATGAGCAGTTCTTC. Encoded protein: CASSPGTGRNNEQFF. The full variable domain, rest sourced from reference TRBV7-6 and TRBJ2-1, is GAGVSQSPRYKVTKRGQDVALRCDPISGHVSLYWYRQALGQGPEFLTYFNYEAQQDKSGLPNDRFSAERPEGSISTLTIQRTEQRDSAMYRCASSPGTGRNNEQFFGPGTRLTVL.